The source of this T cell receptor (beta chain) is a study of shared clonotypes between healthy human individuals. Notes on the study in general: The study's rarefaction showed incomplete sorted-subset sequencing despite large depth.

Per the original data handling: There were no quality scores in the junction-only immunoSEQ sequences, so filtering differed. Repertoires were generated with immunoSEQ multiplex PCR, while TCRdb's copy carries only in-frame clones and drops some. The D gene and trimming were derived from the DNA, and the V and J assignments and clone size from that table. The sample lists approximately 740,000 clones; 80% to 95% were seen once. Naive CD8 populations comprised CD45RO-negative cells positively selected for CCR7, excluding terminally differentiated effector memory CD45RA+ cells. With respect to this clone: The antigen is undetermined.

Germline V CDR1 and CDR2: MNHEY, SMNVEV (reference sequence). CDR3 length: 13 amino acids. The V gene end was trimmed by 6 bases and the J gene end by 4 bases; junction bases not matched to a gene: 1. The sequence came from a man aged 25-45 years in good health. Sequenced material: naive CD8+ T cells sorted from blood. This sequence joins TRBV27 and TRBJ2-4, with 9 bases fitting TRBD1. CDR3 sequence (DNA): TGTGCCAGCAGCGGGACAGGGAAAAACATTCAGTACTTC. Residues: CASSGTGKNIQYF.